This entry lists 29 T cell receptor beta chains sequenced from one sample in a study of blood T cell repertoires in COVID-19. Sequencing used immunoSEQ multiplex PCR; TCRdb keeps in-frame clones, though not all of them. The sample records under 450,000 clones, approximately 91% being singletons. The sequenced sample was PBMCs or T cells enriched from blood (not recorded which). These receptors all come from a woman aged 35 to 49 who had been exposed to COVID-19.

This chain joins TRBV4-1 and TRBJ1-5; 10 positions match TRBD1. Germline V gene lookup returns CDR1 MGHRA and CDR2 YSYEKL. This CDR3 comprises 16 residues. J gave up 3 bases and V 3 bases, and 5 bases lay outside the gene matches. As DNA, the CDR3 is TGCGCCAGCAGCCAGAGACAGGGGGCGTACAATCAGCCCCAGCATTTT. Amino acids: CASSQRQGAYNQPQHF.

This chain links TRBV27 with TRBJ2-3, with 13 bases lining up with TRBD2. CDR3 length: 18 amino acids. Germline CDR1 MNHEY, CDR2 SMNVEV (reference sequence). Trimming took 3 bases from V and 2 from J; bases not matched to a gene: 8. The CDR3 loop is CASSFRRTSGRSTDTQYF. The CDR3 nucleotides are TGTGCCAGCAGTTTTCGCCGGACTAGCGGGAGATCCACAGATACGCAGTATTTT.

V usage is TRBV14 and J usage is TRBJ2-1; TRBD1 aligns across 10 bases. The CDR3 loop spans 19 amino acids. Germline CDR1 and CDR2: SGHDN and FVKESK. The V gene end was trimmed by 0 bases and the J gene end by 4 bases; junction bases not matched to a gene: 12. The CDR3 bases are TGTGCCAGCAGCCAAGAGCACGCTTCCTGGGGACAGGGGTACAATGAGCAGTTCTTC. As protein: CASSQEHASWGQGYNEQFF.

The chain recombines TRBV7-6 with TRBJ1-5, with 9 bases aligning to TRBD1. The CDR3 totals 14 residues. V shed 5 bases and J 4 bases; nucleotides not matched to a gene: 3. Germline V lookup: CDR1 SGHVS, CDR2 FNYEAQ. The CDR3 is CASSPGQGNQPQHF. CDR3 coding DNA: TGTGCCAGCAGCCCGGGACAGGGAAATCAGCCCCAGCATTTT.

This chain joins TRBV14 and TRBJ1-1, with D possibly being TRBD1 (5 bases). This CDR3 is built from 15 residues. Germline values: CDR1 SGHDN, CDR2 FVKESK. The germline V and J ends were trimmed by 0 bases and 5 bases, with 13 bases remaining between them. The CDR3 is CASSQDPGVLTEAFF. Here the CDR3 DNA reads TGTGCCAGCAGCCAAGACCCGGGGGTCCTTACTGAAGCTTTCTTT.

The V gene is TRBV7-8, the J gene TRBJ2-3; 12 bases map to TRBD1. The CDR3 contains 15 residues. With V trimmed by 6 bases and J by 4 bases, 5 bases remained unmatched. Germline V CDR1 and CDR2: SGHVS, FQNEAQ. CDR3 nucleotides: TGTGCCAGCAGTACCCGGGACAGGGGGCCAGATACGCAGTATTTT. Protein: CASSTRDRGPDTQYF.

The rearrangement links TRBV5-6 to TRBJ2-7; tentative D call: TRBD1 (5 bases). The CDR3 runs to 15 residues. Trimming stripped 0 bases from V and 0 bases from J, with 10 bases between. CDR1 and CDR2 (germline): SGHDT, YYEEEE. The CDR3 bases are TGTGCCAGCAGCTTGGATCAGGGCCTCTCCTACGAGCAGTACTTC. Encoded protein: CASSLDQGLSYEQYF.

The chain couples TRBV5-5 to TRBJ1-1; TRBD1 matches at 7 bases. V lost 4 bases to trimming and J lost 2 bases; unmatched junction nucleotides: 5. Germline CDR1 and CDR2: SGHKS and YYEKEE (reference sequence). CDR3 length equals 14 residues. For the CDR3, the DNA is TGTGCCAGCAGCCTTACAGGGGTTAACACTGAAGCTTTCTTT. This sequence encodes CASSLTGVNTEAFF. The variable domain in full, completed from reference TRBV5-5 and TRBJ1-1, reads DAGVTQSPTHLIKTRGQQVTLRCSPISGHKSVSWYQQVLGQGPQFIFQYYEKEERGRGNFPDRFSARQFPNYSSELNVNALLLGDSALYLCASSLTGVNTEAFFGQGTRLTVV.

The chain joins TRBV5-1 to TRBJ2-2; 9 nucleotides line up with TRBD1. The CDR3 contains 17 residues. The germline gives CDR1 SGHRS, CDR2 YFSETQ. J lost 2 bases, V lost 4 bases, and 9 bases had no gene match. CDR3 loop: CASSPRSGQGNTGELFF. The CDR3 DNA is TGCGCCAGCAGCCCGAGGTCGGGACAGGGTAACACCGGGGAGCTGTTTTTT.

This clone has a handful of counts. The J gene is TRBJ1-5, the V gene TRBV5-4; TRBD1 is a possible D gene (6 bases). This CDR3 spans 17 amino acids. The V gene's germline CDR1 is SGHNT and CDR2 YYREEE (reference sequence). V dropped 6 bases and J dropped 7 bases, with 26 bases sitting between them. CDR3 amino acids: CASTESGGAPGGQPQHF. For the CDR3, the DNA is TGTGCCAGCACCGAGTCTGGGGGGGCGCCGGGCGGCCAGCCCCAGCATTTT.

The gene calls are TRBV7-2 and TRBJ1-4; perhaps TRBD1 as D (5 bases). V was cut by 2 bases and J by 4 bases, with 20 bases left in between. CDR1 and CDR2 (germline): SGHTA, FQGNSA. The CDR3 is 18 amino acids. The CDR3 DNA is TGTGCCAGCAGCTTAACTATGGTGGGGGGACTGATTAATGAAAAACTGTTTTTT. As protein: CASSLTMVGGLINEKLFF.

The chain carries TRBV29-1 and TRBJ2-5; possibly TRBD1 for D (6 bases). The length of the CDR3 is 15 residues. The germline V and J ends were trimmed by 4 bases and 5 bases, with 20 bases remaining between them. Germline CDR1 reads SQVTM; CDR2 reads ANQGSEA. This CDR3 reads CSVGFGDTTAETQYF. The CDR3 DNA reads TGCAGCGTTGGATTTGGGGACACAACGGCGGAGACCCAGTACTTC. Variable domain in full (rest from reference TRBV29-1 and TRBJ2-5): SAVISQKPSRDICQRGTSLTIQCQVDSQVTMMFWYRQQPGQSLTLIATANQGSEATYESGFVIDKFPISRPNLTFSTLTVSNMSPEDSSIYLCSVGFGDTTAETQYFGPGTRLLVL.

The chain joins TRBV29-1 to TRBJ1-2, with D unresolved. This CDR3 has 11 residues. Looked up from germline, CDR1 is SQVTM and CDR2 is ANQGSEA. V was shortened by 4 bases and J by 6 bases, with 9 bases between the two germline ends. CDR3 nucleotide sequence: TGCAGCGTTGTTCGGTATGATGGCTACACCTTC. Protein sequence: CSVVRYDGYTF.

The chain employs TRBV19 and TRBJ2-1; 7 nucleotides line up with TRBD1. Germline-derived CDR1 and CDR2 are LNHDA and SQIVND (reference sequence). This CDR3 spans 16 amino acids. V was clipped by 7 bases and J by 0 bases; unmatched bases: 9. This CDR3 reads CASTSIWTGSYNEQFF. CDR3 in DNA: TGTGCCAGTACCTCAATCTGGACAGGCTCCTACAATGAGCAGTTCTTC.

The gene calls are TRBV29-1 and TRBJ1-2, with 8 nucleotides matching TRBD1. Looked up from germline, CDR1 is SQVTM and CDR2 is ANQGSEA. The CDR3 sequence is 14 residues long. J was trimmed by 0 bases and V by 0 bases; bases with no gene match: 0. CDR3 loop: CSVEEQGANYGYTF. The CDR3, as DNA: TGCAGCGTTGAAGAACAGGGGGCTAACTATGGCTACACCTTC.

The chain recombines TRBV19 with TRBJ2-2; 9 positions agree with TRBD2. Germline trimming cut 4 bases from V and 7 bases from J; bases unmatched to any gene: 10. Germline lookup yields CDR1 LNHDA and CDR2 SQIVND (reference sequence). This CDR3 spans 16 amino acids. The CDR3 loop reads CASSTLSGSYHGELFF. The CDR3 bases are TGTGCCAGTAGTACCCTTAGCGGGAGTTACCACGGGGAGCTGTTTTTT.

As for this clone: The sample contains more than one DNA sequence encoding this CDR3. V gene TRBV9 combines with J gene TRBJ1-5; 7 bases line up with TRBD1. V trimming: 3 bases; J trimming: 3 bases; junction bases outside the gene matches: 3. CDR3 size: 14 residues. CDR1 is SGDLS and CDR2 is YYNGEE in the germline V gene. The DNA for the CDR3 is TGTGCCAGCAGCGAGGGACAGCACAATCAGCCCCAGCATTTT. Its translation is CASSEGQHNQPQHF.

The CDR3 sequence is CASSGRGQGADTQYF. CDR3 coding DNA: TGTGCCAGCAGCGGGAGGGGACAGGGGGCAGATACGCAGTATTTT. This sequence joins TRBV7-2 and TRBJ2-3; TRBD1 matches 11 bases. V shed 5 bases, J shed 4 bases, and the junction held 5 bases outside the gene matches. This CDR3 is 15 amino acids long. CDR1 and CDR2 from the germline V gene are SGHTA and FQGNSA.

V usage is TRBV9 and J usage is TRBJ2-5; D might be TRBD1 (5 bases). The ends were cut back, 3 bases at V and 5 bases at J, with 8 bases in the middle. The CDR3 has 12 amino acids. CDR1 is SGDLS and CDR2 is YYNGEE in the germline V gene. CDR3 in amino acids: CASSANRETQYF. CDR3 nucleotide sequence: TGTGCCAGCAGCGCGAACAGGGAGACCCAGTACTTC.

To note about this clone: Different DNA sequences within this sample yield the same CDR3. The V and J genes are TRBV12-3 or TRBV12-4 and TRBJ1-5; D is undetermined. The CDR3 totals 13 residues. V was trimmed by 1 base and J by 4 bases, leaving 5 bases between them. The CDR3 DNA sequence: TGTGCCAGCAGTTTAGACAGTAATCAGCCCCAGCATTTT. Translating it yields CASSLDSNQPQHF.

The gene calls are TRBV12-3 or TRBV12-4 and TRBJ2-1; tentative D call: TRBD1 (6 bases). The V end was cut by 6 bases, the J end by 5 bases, with 8 bases between. The CDR3 has 12 residues. CDR3 nucleotides: TGTGCCAGCAGACAGGGTAACAATGAGCAGTTCTTC. Its translation: CASRQGNNEQFF.

The CDR3 is CASSLGTTSYGYTF. DNA of the CDR3: TGCGCCAGCAGCTTGGGGACTACCTCCTATGGCTACACCTTC. The chain joins TRBV5-1 to TRBJ1-2; D call uncertain. V was pared by 0 bases and J by 4 bases, with 10 bases between. This CDR3 comprises 14 residues. The V gene's germline CDR1 is SGHRS and CDR2 YFSETQ.

The chain links TRBV29-1 to TRBJ1-2; D is uncertain. This CDR3 has 12 amino acids. CDR1 and CDR2 (germline): SQVTM, ANQGSEA. Deletions cut 3 bases from V and 0 bases from J, with 5 bases between. The CDR3 DNA sequence: TGCAGCGTTGACGGAGCTAACTATGGCTACACCTTC. Its protein is CSVDGANYGYTF.

The table lists this clone with a few counts. This chain uses TRBV2 with TRBJ2-7; 9 bases line up with TRBD1. The CDR3 length is 14 residues. Germline V CDR1 and CDR2: SNHLY, FYNNEI. V lost 1 base, J lost 5 bases, and 3 bases stayed unmatched. CDR3 sequence: CASSEGDRAHEQYF. The DNA of the CDR3 is TGTGCCAGCAGTGAAGGGGACAGGGCCCACGAGCAGTACTTC.

V and J are TRBV6-5 and TRBJ1-5; D gene unclear. The CDR3 runs 13 residues. Germline assignment: CDR1 MNHEY and CDR2 SVGAGI. V gave up 0 bases and J gave up 11 bases, with 11 bases separating them. CDR3 protein: CASSYSRQATQHF. The CDR3 bases are TGTGCCAGCAGTTACTCAAGGCAGGCAACCCAGCATTTT.

V is TRBV5-6 and J is TRBJ2-1; TRBD2 aligns across 12 bases. The V gene end was trimmed by 4 bases and the J gene end by 9 bases; junction bases not matched to a gene: 8. CDR1 and CDR2 from the germline V gene are SGHDT and YYEEEE. CDR3 size: 15 residues. CDR3 loop: CASSRLAGEGGEQFF. CDR3 nucleotide sequence: TGTGCCAGCAGCCGACTAGCGGGGGAGGGAGGTGAGCAGTTCTTC.

The rearrangement uses TRBV7-9 and TRBJ1-2; maybe TRBD1 (5 bases). Germline CDR1 SEHNR, CDR2 FQNEAQ (reference sequence). V shed 1 base and J shed 3 bases, with 12 bases lying between them. There are 15 residues in the CDR3. The CDR3, as DNA: TGTGCCAGCAGCTTAGGCGCCAGGGAGGACTATGGCTACACCTTC. Protein product: CASSLGAREDYGYTF.

Note on this clone: Distinct nucleotide sequences in the sample also encode this CDR3. This sequence joins TRBV19 and TRBJ2-5; 7 bases are shared with TRBD2. The CDR3 is 13 amino acids. Germline CDR1 LNHDA, CDR2 SQIVND (reference sequence). J lost 5 bases, V lost 5 bases, and 5 bases had no gene match. Here the CDR3 DNA reads TGTGCCAGTAGTCAAGGAGCGGGGGAGACCCAGTACTTC. Translated: CASSQGAGETQYF.

The chain joins TRBV10-3 to TRBJ1-1; no definite D call. Between the trimmed V and J ends, which lost 6 bases and 0 bases, there was a span of 11 bases. The CDR3 loop spans 14 amino acids. The germline gives CDR1 ENHRY, CDR2 SYGVKD. CDR3 bases: TGTGCCATCAGAAACCGGTCCCTGAACACTGAAGCTTTCTTT. Its protein product is CAIRNRSLNTEAFF.